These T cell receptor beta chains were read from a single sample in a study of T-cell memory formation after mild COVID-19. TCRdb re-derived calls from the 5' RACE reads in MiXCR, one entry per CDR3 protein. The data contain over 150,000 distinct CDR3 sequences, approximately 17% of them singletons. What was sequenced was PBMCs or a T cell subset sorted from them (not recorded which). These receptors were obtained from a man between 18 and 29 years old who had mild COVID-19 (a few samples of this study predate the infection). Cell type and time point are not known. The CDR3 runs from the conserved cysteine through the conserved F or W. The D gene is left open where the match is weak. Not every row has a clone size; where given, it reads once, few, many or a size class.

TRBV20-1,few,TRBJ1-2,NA,CSARDARVYGYTF,TGCAGTGCTAGAGATGCTCGGGTCTATGGCTACACCTTC
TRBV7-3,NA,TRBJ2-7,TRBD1,CASSFGQGSYEQYF,TGTGCCAGCAGCTTCGGACAGGGCTCCTACGAGCAGTACTTC
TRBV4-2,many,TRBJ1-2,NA,CASSLKGDYGYTF,TGTGCCAGCAGCCTTAAGGGAGACTATGGCTACACCTTC
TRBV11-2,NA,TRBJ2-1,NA,CASSPNRGASYNEQFF,TGTGCCAGCAGCCCCAACCGGGGGGCCTCCTACAATGAGCAGTTCTTC
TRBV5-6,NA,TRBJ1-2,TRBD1,CASSPAGTGYYGYTF,TGTGCCAGCAGCCCGGCAGGGACAGGGTACTATGGCTACACCTTC
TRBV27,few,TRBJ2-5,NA,CASSPSWGNHRETQYF,TGTGCCAGCAGTCCGTCGTGGGGTAATCATCGGGAGACCCAGTACTTC
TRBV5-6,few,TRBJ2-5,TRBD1,CASSKAGGETQYF,TGTGCCAGCAGTAAGGCAGGGGGCGAGACCCAGTACTTC
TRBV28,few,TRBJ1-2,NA,CASSGAYGYTF,TGTGCCAGCAGTGGCGCATATGGCTACACCTTC
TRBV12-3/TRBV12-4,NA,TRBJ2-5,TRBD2,CASARSGGPETQYF,TGTGCCAGTGCTAGGAGCGGGGGGCCAGAGACCCAGTACTTC
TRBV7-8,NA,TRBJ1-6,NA,CASSFLQGGDSPLHF,TGTGCCAGCAGCTTCCTACAGGGCGGGGATTCACCCCTCCACTTT
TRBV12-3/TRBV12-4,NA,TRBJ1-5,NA,CASTDNYSNQPQHF,TGTGCCAGCACAGACAACTATAGCAATCAGCCCCAGCATTTT
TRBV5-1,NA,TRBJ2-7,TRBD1,CASSSQQGIVYEQYF,TGCGCCAGCAGCTCCCAACAGGGGATCGTCTACGAGCAGTACTTC
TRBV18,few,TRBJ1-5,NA,CASSLAPTIGTKNNQPQHF,TGTGCCAGCTCACTAGCCCCAACGATCGGGACAAAGAACAATCAGCCCCAGCATTTT
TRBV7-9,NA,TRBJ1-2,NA,CASSFQAHRNGYTF,TGTGCCAGCAGCTTCCAGGCCCATAGGAATGGCTACACCTTC
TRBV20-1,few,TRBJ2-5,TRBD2,CSARDGTRIPETQYF,TGCAGTGCTAGAGATGGGACTAGGATTCCAGAGACCCAGTACTTC
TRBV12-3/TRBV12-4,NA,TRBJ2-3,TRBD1,CASRARTGVSTDTQYF,TGTGCCAGCAGGGCGAGGACAGGGGTTAGCACAGATACACAGTATTTT
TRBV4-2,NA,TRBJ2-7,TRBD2,CASSQGVAGGTYEQYF,TGTGCCAGCAGCCAAGGGGTAGCGGGGGGAACCTACGAGCAGTACTTC
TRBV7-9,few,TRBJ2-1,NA,CASSIPRGAWNEQFF,TGTGCCAGCAGCATACCCAGGGGAGCGTGGAATGAGCAGTTCTTC
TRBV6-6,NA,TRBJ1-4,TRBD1,CASSYSRGLGGEKLFF,TGTGCCAGCAGTTACTCAAGGGGGCTTGGTGGTGAAAAACTGTTTTTT
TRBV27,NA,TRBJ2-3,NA,CASTREGSTQYF,TGTGCCAGCACTCGTGAGGGTAGCACGCAGTATTTT
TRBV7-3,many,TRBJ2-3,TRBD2,CASSSGRADTQYF,TGTGCCAGCAGCTCAGGGAGGGCAGATACGCAGTATTTT
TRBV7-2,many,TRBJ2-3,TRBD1,CASSRGQGVVGTDTQYF,TGTGCCAGCAGCCGTGGACAGGGGGTTGTGGGCACAGATACGCAGTATTTT
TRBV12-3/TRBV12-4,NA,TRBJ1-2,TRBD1,CASRQGYGYTF,TGTGCCAGCAGACAGGGGTATGGCTACACCTTC
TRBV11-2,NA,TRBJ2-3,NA,CASSFAGDTQYF,TGTGCCAGCAGCTTCGCGGGGGATACGCAGTATTTT
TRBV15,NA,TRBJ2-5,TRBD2,CATSRGGTSFATQYF,TGTGCCACCAGCAGAGGGGGGACTAGCTTCGCGACCCAGTACTTC
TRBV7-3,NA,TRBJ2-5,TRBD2,CASSYSGGAGETQYF,TGTGCCAGCAGTTATAGCGGGGGGGCTGGCGAGACCCAGTACTTC
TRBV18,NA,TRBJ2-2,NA,CASSPLFGSNTGELFF,TGTGCCAGCTCACCACTCTTCGGATCGAACACCGGGGAGCTGTTTTTT
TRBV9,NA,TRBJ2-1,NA,CASSATGALIHNEQFF,TGTGCCAGCAGCGCAACGGGGGCGTTGATCCACAATGAGCAGTTCTTC
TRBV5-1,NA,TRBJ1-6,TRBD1,CASSFTGVRAPLHF,TGCGCCAGCAGCTTTACAGGGGTTCGTGCACCCCTCCACTTT
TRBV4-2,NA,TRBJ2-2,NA,CASSQARNTGELFF,TGTGCCAGCAGCCAAGCACGTAACACCGGGGAGCTGTTTTTT
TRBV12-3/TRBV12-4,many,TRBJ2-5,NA,CASSFQGRSGQETQYF,TGTGCCAGCAGTTTCCAGGGGAGGAGTGGTCAAGAGACCCAGTACTTC
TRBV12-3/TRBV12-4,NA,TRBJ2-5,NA,CASSLMSTGETQYF,TGTGCCAGCAGTTTAATGTCGACGGGAGAGACCCAGTACTTC
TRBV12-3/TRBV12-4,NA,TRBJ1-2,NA,CANSLAGYGYTF,TGTGCCAACAGTTTAGCTGGGTACGGCTACACCTTC
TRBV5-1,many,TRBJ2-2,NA,CASSFPSTGELFF,TGCGCCAGCAGCTTCCCCAGCACCGGGGAGCTGTTTTTT
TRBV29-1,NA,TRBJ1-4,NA,CSVGPGLNEKLFF,TGCAGCGTTGGCCCCGGACTAAATGAAAAACTGTTTTTT
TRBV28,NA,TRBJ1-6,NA,CASKRTDNSPLHF,TGTGCCAGCAAGCGTACTGATAATTCACCCCTCCACTTT
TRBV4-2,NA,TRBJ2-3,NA,CASSHQGSTDTQYF,TGTGCCAGCAGCCATCAGGGGTCGACAGATACGCAGTATTTT
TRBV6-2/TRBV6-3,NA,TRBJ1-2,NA,CASSYSAGGYTF,TGTGCCAGCAGTTACTCCGCCGGGGGCTACACCTTC
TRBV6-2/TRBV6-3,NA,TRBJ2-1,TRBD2,CASTQRLWGGANEQFF,TGTGCCAGCACCCAACGCCTTTGGGGGGGAGCCAATGAGCAGTTCTTC
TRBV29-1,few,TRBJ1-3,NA,CSVETAGNTIYF,TGCAGCGTTGAAACCGCAGGAAACACCATATATTTT
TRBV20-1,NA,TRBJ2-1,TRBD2,CSARRGAPRGQFF,TGCAGTGCTAGGCGGGGGGCCCCTCGGGGGCAGTTCTTC
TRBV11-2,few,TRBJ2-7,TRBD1,CASSFRTGNVEYF,TGTGCCAGCAGCTTTCGGACAGGGAATGTGGAGTACTTC
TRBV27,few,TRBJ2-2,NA,CASSAMGITGELFF,TGTGCCAGCAGCGCCATGGGAATCACCGGGGAGCTGTTTTTT
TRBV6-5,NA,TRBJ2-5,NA,CASSTPAGAETQYF,TGTGCCAGCAGTACACCCGCGGGGGCCGAGACCCAGTACTTC
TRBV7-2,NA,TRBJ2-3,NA,CASSANGPDTQYF,TGTGCCAGCAGCGCCAACGGGCCAGATACGCAGTATTTT
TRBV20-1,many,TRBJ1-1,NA,CSARPGLGLNTEAFF,TGCAGTGCTAGACCAGGCCTGGGACTGAACACTGAAGCTTTCTTT
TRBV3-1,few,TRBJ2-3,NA,CASSQARGTDTQYF,TGTGCCAGCAGCCAAGCGCGGGGCACAGATACGCAGTATTTT
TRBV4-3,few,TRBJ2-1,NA,CASSQEHITYGRYNEQFF,TGCGCCAGCAGCCAAGAACACATCACATACGGTAGATACAATGAGCAGTTCTTC
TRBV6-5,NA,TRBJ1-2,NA,CASSYSAILGFYGYTF,TGTGCCAGCAGTTACTCGGCCATTCTCGGATTCTATGGCTACACCTTC
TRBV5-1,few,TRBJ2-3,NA,CASVDSTDTQYF,TGCGCCAGTGTGGATAGCACAGATACGCAGTATTTT
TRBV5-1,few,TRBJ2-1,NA,CASSSGGSNFFSYNEQFF,TGCGCCAGCAGCTCGGGGGGCTCTAACTTCTTCTCCTACAATGAGCAGTTCTTC
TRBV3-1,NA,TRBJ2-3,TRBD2,CASSQTSHTDTQYF,TGTGCCAGCAGCCAGACTAGCCACACAGATACGCAGTATTTT
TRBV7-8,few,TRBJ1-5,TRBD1,CASSSARGRNQPQHF,TGTGCCAGCAGCTCTGCTAGGGGGCGCAATCAGCCCCAGCATTTT